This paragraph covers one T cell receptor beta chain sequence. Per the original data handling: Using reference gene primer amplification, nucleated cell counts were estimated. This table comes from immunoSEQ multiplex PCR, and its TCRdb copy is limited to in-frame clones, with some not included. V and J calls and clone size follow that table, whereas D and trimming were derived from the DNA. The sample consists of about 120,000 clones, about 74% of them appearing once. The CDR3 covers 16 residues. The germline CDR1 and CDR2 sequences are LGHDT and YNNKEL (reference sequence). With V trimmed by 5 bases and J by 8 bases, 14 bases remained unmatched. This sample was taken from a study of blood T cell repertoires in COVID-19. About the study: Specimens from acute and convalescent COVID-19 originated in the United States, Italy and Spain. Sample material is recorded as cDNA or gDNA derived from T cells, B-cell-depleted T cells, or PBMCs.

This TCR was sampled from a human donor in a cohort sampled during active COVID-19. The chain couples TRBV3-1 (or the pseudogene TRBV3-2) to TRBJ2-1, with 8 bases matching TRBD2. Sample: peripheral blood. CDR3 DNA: TGTGCCAGCAGCAATTCGCCGGGACTAGAGAGACATGAGCAGTTCTTC. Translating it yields CASSNSPGLERHEQFF.